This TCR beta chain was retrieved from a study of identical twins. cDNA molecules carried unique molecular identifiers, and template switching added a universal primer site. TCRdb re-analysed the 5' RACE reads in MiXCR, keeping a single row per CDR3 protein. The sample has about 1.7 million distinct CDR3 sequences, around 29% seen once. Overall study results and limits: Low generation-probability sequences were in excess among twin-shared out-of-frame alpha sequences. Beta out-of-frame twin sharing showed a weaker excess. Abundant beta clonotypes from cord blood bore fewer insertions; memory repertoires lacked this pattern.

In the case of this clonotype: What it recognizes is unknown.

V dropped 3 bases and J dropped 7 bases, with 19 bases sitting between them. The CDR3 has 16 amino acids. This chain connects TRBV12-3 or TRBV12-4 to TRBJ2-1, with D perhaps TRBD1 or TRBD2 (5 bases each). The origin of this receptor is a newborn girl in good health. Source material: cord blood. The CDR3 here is CASSFGAVRALNEQFF. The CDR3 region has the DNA TGTGCCAGCAGTTTCGGGGCCGTTCGGGCGTTAAATGAGCAGTTCTTC.